These 25 T cell receptor beta chains were sequenced from one sample in a study of blood T cell repertoires in COVID-19. Clones were read by immunoSEQ multiplex PCR, and TCRdb kept only the in-frame ones, dropping some. The sample includes more than 250,000 clones, roughly four fifths of them seen just once. Sequenced material: PBMCs or T cells enriched from blood (not recorded which). These receptors came from a man in his forties who had been exposed to COVID-19.

This clone was picked up one time. The V gene is TRBV5-4, the J gene TRBJ2-2, with TRBD2 identical over 8 bases. Trimming cost V 4 bases and J 2 bases; bases outside gene matches: 4. The germline V gene encodes CDR1 SGHNT and CDR2 YYREEE (reference sequence). The CDR3 is made up of 15 amino acids. CDR3 in DNA: TGTGCCAGCAGCCCGGGGACTAGTAACACCGGGGAGCTGTTTTTT. This gives the protein CASSPGTSNTGELFF. Variable domain in full (rest from reference TRBV5-4 and TRBJ2-2): ETGVTQSPTHLIKTRGQQVTLRCSSQSGHNTVSWYQQALGQGPQFIFQYYREEENGRGNFPPRFSGLQFPNYSSELNVNALELDDSALYLCASSPGTSNTGELFFGEGSRLTVL.

The gene calls are TRBV5-1 and TRBJ1-4; 8 bases are a match to TRBD1. In germline, CDR1 is SGHRS, CDR2 YFSETQ. The CDR3 runs to 15 residues. Unmatched junction bases numbered 1, after V lost 3 bases and J lost 0 bases. The CDR3 nucleotides read TGCGCCAGCAGCTGGACAGGGACAACTAATGAAAAACTGTTTTTT. Its translation is CASSWTGTTNEKLFF.

The V call is TRBV7-2, the J call TRBJ2-3, with 10 bases lining up with TRBD2. This CDR3 comprises 16 residues. CDR1 is SGHTA, CDR2 FQGNSA, per germline. The ends lost 2 bases at V and 1 base at J; junction bases unmatched: 3. CDR3 DNA sequence: TGTGCCAGCAGCTTACCCCTAGCGGGGGGCACAGATACGCAGTATTTT. It is translated as CASSLPLAGGTDTQYF.

This rearrangement joins TRBV12-1 to TRBJ2-1; TRBD1, as called in the table, went unchecked against the DNA. TRBV12-1 constitutes a pseudogene. This CDR3 has 16 amino acids. CDR3: CASSPHRALSYNEQFF. DNA of the CDR3: TGTGCCAGCAGCCCCCACAGGGCCCTATCCTACAATGAGCAGTTCTTC.

The rearrangement joins TRBV7-8 to TRBJ2-6; D call uncertain. Trimming removed 5 bases at V and 2 bases at J, with 7 bases between. CDR3 length: 14 amino acids. Germline-derived CDR1 and CDR2 are SGHVS and FQNEAQ. CDR3 sequence: CASSPLTGANVLTF. CDR3 nucleotide sequence: TGTGCCAGCAGCCCTCTTACTGGGGCCAACGTCCTGACTTTC.

The CDR3 DNA sequence: TGTGCCATCAGTGATGACCTTGGGACTAGCGGGAAGGAGGAGACCCAGTACTTC. Encoded protein: CAISDDLGTSGKEETQYF. The rearrangement joins TRBV10-3 to TRBJ2-5; 13 positions match TRBD2. Per germline, CDR1 ENHRY and CDR2 SYGVKD. V shed 3 bases and J 5 bases; nucleotides not matched to a gene: 12. CDR3 length: 18 residues.

V is TRBV12-3 or TRBV12-4 and J is TRBJ2-7, with D maybe TRBD1 (5 bases). V was pared by 7 bases and J by 1 base, with 11 bases between. The CDR3 contains 13 residues. The CDR3 here is CASKPGMSYEQYF. In DNA form, the CDR3 reads TGTGCCAGCAAACCAGGGATGTCCTACGAGCAGTACTTC.

The V and J genes are TRBV5-4 and TRBJ2-7; TRBD2 is a possible D gene (6 bases). The germline V gene has CDR1 SGHNT and CDR2 YYREEE (reference sequence). This CDR3 is built from 15 residues. The CDR3 sequence: CALGTGSAPEGEQYF. The CDR3 DNA reads TGTGCGTTAGGGACCGGGAGCGCCCCGGAAGGCGAGCAGTACTTC.

J is TRBJ2-3 and V is TRBV13; TRBD2 aligns across 8 bases. Germline V gene lookup returns CDR1 PRHDT and CDR2 FYEKMQ (reference sequence). The V and J ends lost 2 bases and 2 bases, in that order; junction bases with no gene match: 18. The CDR3 contains 20 residues. The DNA of the CDR3 is TGTGCCAGCAGCTTACTTTCTCCGTCGGGAGGGCGTTCTTTCACAGATACGCAGTATTTT. Amino acid sequence: CASSLLSPSGGRSFTDTQYF.

V and J are TRBV7-8 and TRBJ2-3, with a weak D call TRBD2 (5 bases). The length of the CDR3 is 15 residues. The ends were cut back, 3 bases at V and 0 bases at J, with 10 bases in the middle. Germline-derived CDR1 and CDR2 are SGHVS and FQNEAQ. CDR3 amino acids: CASSFKRTSTDTQYF. CDR3 bases: TGTGCCAGCAGCTTTAAGCGGACTAGCACAGATACGCAGTATTTT.

This clone was observed a few times. This chain links TRBV14 with TRBJ2-7, with 7 positions matching TRBD1. Trimming at V came to 1 base and at J to 1 base, leaving 1 base not matched to a gene. Germline V gene data show CDR1 as SGHDN and CDR2 as FVKESK. The CDR3 is made up of 14 amino acids. This chain's CDR3 is CASSQGQGSYEQYF. CDR3 coding DNA: TGTGCCAGCAGCCAAGGACAGGGATCCTACGAGCAGTACTTC.

CDR3 region: CASRTTRRGVSGNQPQHF. In nucleotides, the CDR3 is TGTGCCAGCAGGACAACAAGGAGGGGTGTAAGTGGCAATCAGCCCCAGCATTTT. The chain carries TRBV2 and TRBJ1-5; possible D gene TRBD1, 5 bases. Germline V gene lookup returns CDR1 SNHLY and CDR2 FYNNEI. The ends were cut back, 6 bases at V and 2 bases at J, with 23 bases in the middle. CDR3 length: 18 amino acids.

The gene calls are TRBV30 and TRBJ1-2; a possible D gene is TRBD1 (6 bases). Germline-derived CDR1 and CDR2 are GTSNPN and SVGIG (reference sequence). V dropped 3 bases and J dropped 7 bases, with 15 bases sitting between them. The CDR3 consists of 13 residues. CDR3 coding DNA: TGTGCCTGGAGAGGCTCAGGGGTAGTTGGCTACACCTTC. Amino acids: CAWRGSGVVGYTF.

The chain is built from TRBV6-5 and TRBJ2-7; 7 nucleotides agree with TRBD1. With V trimmed by 8 bases and J by 1 base, 8 bases remained unmatched. The CDR3 covers 14 residues. Looked up from germline, CDR1 is MNHEY and CDR2 is SVGAGI. CDR3 DNA: TGTGCCAGCCAAAGGGACAGATCGTCCTACGAGCAGTACTTC. Its protein product is CASQRDRSSYEQYF.

The gene calls are TRBV10-3 and TRBJ1-4, with D maybe TRBD1 (5 bases). The V and J ends lost 10 bases and 7 bases respectively, with 16 bases between them. This CDR3 spans 13 amino acids. Germline lookup yields CDR1 ENHRY and CDR2 SYGVKD. CDR3 bases: TGTGCCACCCGTCTGGGGGGAGGTGAAAAACTGTTTTTT. Amino acid sequence: CATRLGGGEKLFF.

V is TRBV6-5 and J is TRBJ2-1, with 10 bases lining up with TRBD2. V was clipped by 4 bases and J by 7 bases; unmatched bases: 4. CDR1 and CDR2 (germline): MNHEY, SVGAGI. The CDR3 runs to 14 residues. The CDR3 DNA sequence: TGTGCCAGCAGTTGGACTAGCGGCGTTAATGAGCAGTTCTTC. It is translated as CASSWTSGVNEQFF.

This chain links TRBV28 with TRBJ1-1, with D perhaps TRBD1 (6 bases). The V gene lost 6 bases and the J gene lost 0 bases, with 14 bases spanning the gap. The CDR3 covers 15 residues. CDR1 and CDR2 from the germline V gene are MDHEN and SYDVKM. The CDR3 coding sequence is TGTGCCAGCAGCTCGGGGGGACAAATGAACACTGAAGCTTTCTTT. Protein: CASSSGGQMNTEAFF.

V gene TRBV7-3 combines with J gene TRBJ2-7; D might be TRBD1 (6 bases). Germline loops: CDR1 SGHTA, CDR2 FQGTGA. The V gene lost 5 bases and the J gene lost 2 bases, with 13 bases spanning the gap. This CDR3 contains 14 residues. The CDR3 reads CASSHRDIPYEQYF. As DNA, the CDR3 is TGTGCCAGCAGCCATCGGGACATCCCCTACGAGCAGTACTTC.

This clone was observed once. V and J are TRBV19 and TRBJ1-1; D remains unclear. The CDR3 contains 17 residues. Between the trimmed V and J ends, which lost 5 bases and 1 base, there was a span of 20 bases. The germline gives CDR1 LNHDA, CDR2 SQIVND (reference sequence). The CDR3 region has the DNA TGTGCCAGTAGTTGGTCCGTCGTGGCCTCAGGGAACACTGAAGCTTTCTTT. As protein: CASSWSVVASGNTEAFF.

CDR3 sequence: CASSIPFMGAKNIQYF. In DNA form, the CDR3 reads TGTGCCAGTAGTATTCCCTTTATGGGCGCCAAAAACATTCAGTACTTC. The gene calls are TRBV19 and TRBJ2-4; no definite D call. V was trimmed by 3 bases and J by 1 base, leaving 13 bases between them. Germline V gene lookup returns CDR1 LNHDA and CDR2 SQIVND (reference sequence). The CDR3 totals 16 residues.

V is TRBV19 and J is TRBJ1-1; 9 nucleotides match TRBD1. The CDR3 consists of 16 residues. Germline loops: CDR1 LNHDA, CDR2 SQIVND (reference sequence). Trimming at V came to 0 bases and at J to 10 bases, leaving 12 bases not matched to a gene. For the CDR3, the DNA is TGTGCCAGTAGTATAGATTCTACAGGGGGCCCTTTTCGAGCTTTCTTT. Amino acids: CASSIDSTGGPFRAFF.

The chain combines TRBV5-7 with TRBJ1-5, with 8 bases lining up with TRBD1. TRBV5-7 is sorted into the ORF group, with uncertain function. This CDR3 is 14 amino acids long. Trimming removed 5 bases from V and 2 bases from J; junction bases left unmatched: 3. The CDR3 sequence: CASRRGQGNQPQHF. The CDR3, as DNA: TGTGCCAGCAGAAGGGGACAGGGCAATCAGCCCCAGCATTTT.

The chain recombines TRBV5-6 with TRBJ2-3; tentative D call: TRBD2 (6 bases). With 1 base removed from V and 2 bases from J, the gap between germline ends came to 11 bases. Germline V gene lookup returns CDR1 SGHDT and CDR2 YYEEEE. This CDR3 has 15 residues. Here the CDR3 reads CASSLLAGSTDTQYF. DNA for the CDR3: TGTGCCAGCAGCTTGTTGGCGGGATCCACAGATACGCAGTATTTT. Combining the CDR3 with reference TRBV5-6 and TRBJ2-3 gives the whole variable domain DAGVTQSPTHLIKTRGQQVTLRCSPKSGHDTVSWYQQALGQGPQFIFQYYEEEERQRGNFPDRFSGHQFPNYSSELNVNALLLGDSALYLCASSLLAGSTDTQYFGPGTRLTVL.

This chain uses TRBV18 with TRBJ1-2, with TRBD1 matching over 8 bases. The length of the CDR3 is 16 residues. V was clipped by 3 bases and J by 4 bases; unmatched bases: 10. CDR1 and CDR2 (germline): KGHSH, LQKENI. The CDR3 DNA reads TGTGCCAGCTCACCTGGGCAGGGGGCCACAACCTATGGCTACACCTTC. Encoded protein: CASSPGQGATTYGYTF.

This rearrangement joins TRBV6-5 to TRBJ1-2; D ambiguous. Trimming removed 7 bases at V and 9 bases at J, with 18 bases between. The germline gives CDR1 MNHEY, CDR2 SVGAGI. This CDR3 region has 13 residues. CDR3 nucleotides: TGTGCCAGCAAGCCGGAGACCCATAGGAGCTACACCTTC. Residues: CASKPETHRSYTF.